The next 8 T cell receptor beta chains were all read from a single sample in a study of response to subunit inactivated influenza vaccine. MiXCR was run by TCRdb on the RT-PCR reads, yielding one entry per CDR3 protein. The data contain some 550,000 distinct CDR3 sequences, approximately 22% of them singletons. This sample was also put to use in a study of T cells expressing NK-cell markers. Per that study: TCR beta libraries carry UMIs added by 5'RACE template switching.

The sequencing here drew on CD4+ T cells sorted from PBMCs, taken roughly 12 days after vaccination. The receptors shown here come from a man in his forties or fifties who received an inactivated influenza vaccine.

This clonotype has only a few counts. The V gene is TRBV5-1, the J gene TRBJ1-1; TRBD1 is a possible D gene (5 bases). Germline V gene lookup returns CDR1 SGHRS and CDR2 YFSETQ. Trimming left V 2 bases short and J 0 bases short, with 14 bases between. The CDR3 has 16 amino acids. For the CDR3, the DNA is TGCGCCAGCAGCTTAAGTGCCGGGGCCATGAACACTGAAGCTTTCTTT. Protein product: CASSLSAGAMNTEAFF. The whole variable domain, filled in from reference TRBV5-1 and TRBJ1-1, reads KAGVTQTPRYLIKTRGQQVTLSCSPISGHRSVSWYQQTPGQGLQFLFEYFSETQRNKGNFPGRFSGRQFSNSRSEMNVSTLELGDSALYLCASSLSAGAMNTEAFFGQGTRLTVV.

This clonotype was found a few times. V and J are TRBV3-1 and TRBJ2-7; D gene ambiguous. CDR1 is LGHDT, CDR2 YNNKEL, per germline (reference sequence). V was shortened by 2 bases and J by 6 bases, with 11 bases between the two germline ends. CDR3 size: 13 residues. The CDR3 nucleotides read TGTGCCAGCAGCCAACAGCATACGTTCGAGCAGTACTTC. Its protein product is CASSQQHTFEQYF.

V is TRBV5-1 and J is TRBJ1-2; the D is unclear. CDR1 is SGHRS and CDR2 is YFSETQ in the germline V gene. The CDR3 is 14 residues long. V lost 0 bases to trimming and J lost 6 bases, with 12 bases between them. Written as DNA, the CDR3 is TGCGCCAGCAGCTTGGGGGCGTTTGACAATGGCTACACCTTC. The encoded protein is CASSLGAFDNGYTF.

The chain joins TRBV6-2 or TRBV6-3 to TRBJ1-1, with TRBD1 matching over 7 bases. V dropped 6 bases and J dropped 0; count of bases not matched to a gene: 7. Germline CDR1 and CDR2: MNHEY and SVGEGT. The CDR3 has 15 residues. The CDR3 sequence: CASSGTVDMNTEAFF. The CDR3 region has the DNA TGTGCCAGCAGCGGGACAGTTGACATGAACACTGAAGCTTTCTTT.

This clonotype was observed a handful of times. This chain links TRBV7-9 with TRBJ2-7; D might be TRBD1 or TRBD2, each matching 5 bases. Germline V lookup: CDR1 SEHNR, CDR2 FQNEAQ (reference sequence). With 6 bases removed from V and 0 bases from J, the gap between germline ends came to 15 bases. The CDR3 extends over 15 amino acids. DNA for the CDR3: TGTGCCAGCAGTCCGAGGGGCGGAAGCTCCTACGAGCAGTACTTC. Protein sequence: CASSPRGGSSYEQYF.

This clonotype was recorded a few times. The rearrangement links TRBV27 to TRBJ2-3; 11 bases fit TRBD2. CDR3 length equals 15 residues. The germline V gene has CDR1 MNHEY and CDR2 SMNVEV (reference sequence). J was trimmed by 4 bases and V by 10 bases; bases with no gene match: 10. The CDR3 here is CATGDSGGAPDTQYF. CDR3 DNA: TGTGCCACCGGGGATAGCGGGGGGGCACCAGATACGCAGTATTTT.

This clonotype has only one observation. This sequence joins TRBV5-1 and TRBJ2-7; D not certain. The V and J ends lost 1 base and 5 bases respectively, with 10 bases between them. The CDR3 runs to 13 residues. In germline, CDR1 is SGHRS, CDR2 YFSETQ. The DNA for the CDR3 is TGCGCCAGCAGCTTGTTACCCCGAAACGAGCAGTACTTC. Residues: CASSLLPRNEQYF.

There are a few counts of this clonotype. The DNA for the CDR3 is TGTGCCACCAGCAGAGTCGGAGGGGGCGCGACTAATGAAAAACTGTTTTTT. It translates to CATSRVGGGATNEKLFF. The rearrangement links TRBV15 to TRBJ1-4; 7 positions match TRBD1. V gave up 1 base and J gave up 2 bases; unmatched junction bases: 7. From germline, CDR1 is LNHNV and CDR2 YYDKDF (reference sequence). The CDR3 has 17 amino acids. Full variable domain (missing parts from reference TRBV15 and TRBJ1-4): DAMVIQNPRYQVTQFGKPVTLSCSQTLNHNVMYWYQQKSSQAPKLLFHYYDKDFNNEADTPDNFQSRRPNTSFCFLDIRSPGLGDTAMYLCATSRVGGGATNEKLFFGSGTQLSVL.